The 21 T cell receptor beta chains given below trace back to one sample, sequenced in a study of blood T cell repertoires in COVID-19. Only in-frame clones appear in the TCRdb table, and some are missing; sequencing was by immunoSEQ multiplex PCR. Found here are 90,000 to 100,000 clones, 70% to 90% of them singletons; the top ten hold approximately 4.5%. Sequencing was performed on peripheral blood. These receptors all come from a man between 65 and 79 years old with acute or convalescent COVID-19.

The V call is TRBV12-3 or TRBV12-4, the J call TRBJ2-7; D is possibly TRBD1 (6 bases). Trimming took 10 bases from V and 6 from J, leaving 16 bases between them. The CDR3 consists of 12 residues. The CDR3 region is CANQPGTSEQYV. The CDR3 DNA is TGTGCCAACCAACCTGGGACATCCGAGCAGTACGTC.

The genes are TRBV11-3 and TRBJ2-1; TRBD2 aligns across 13 bases. With 4 bases clipped from V and 7 bases from J, the junction kept 7 bases outside the gene matches. Germline-derived CDR1 and CDR2 are SGHNT and YENEEA. The CDR3 has 16 residues. For the CDR3, the DNA is TGTGCCAGCAGCTCCCAACTAGCGGGGGGGCGGAATGAGCAGTTCTTC. This sequence encodes CASSSQLAGGRNEQFF.

V is TRBV2 and J is TRBJ2-1; TRBD1 aligns across 8 bases. This CDR3 spans 14 amino acids. V shed 8 bases and J 8 bases; nucleotides not matched to a gene: 11. Germline values: CDR1 SNHLY, CDR2 FYNNEI. The CDR3: CASYPGGIIDEQFF. CDR3 DNA: TGTGCCAGCTACCCAGGGGGCATTATCGATGAGCAGTTCTTC.

The chain is built from TRBV19 and TRBJ1-2; D uncertain. The germline V gene encodes CDR1 LNHDA and CDR2 SQIVND (reference sequence). The CDR3 length is 14 residues. V lost 5 bases, J lost 0 bases, and 10 bases lay in between. For the CDR3, the DNA is TGTGCCAGTAGTTGGGCAGCCACTAACTATGGCTACACCTTC. Translation: CASSWAATNYGYTF. Based on the CDR3 plus reference TRBV19 and TRBJ1-2, the full variable domain is DGGITQSPKYLFRKEGQNVTLSCEQNLNHDAMYWYRQDPGQGLRLIYYSQIVNDFQKGDIAEGYSVSREKKESFPLTVTSAQKNPTAFYLCASSWAATNYGYTFGSGTRLTVV.

The rearrangement links TRBV29-1 to TRBJ1-1; maybe TRBD1 (5 bases). Per the germline V gene, CDR1 is SQVTM and CDR2 is ANQGSEA. CDR3 length: 15 residues. Trimming pared 4 bases from V and 5 bases from J, leaving 20 bases between. For the CDR3, the DNA is TGCAGCGTTGTGCCGGGACTGTCGAGGGAGACTGAAGCTTTCTTT. Its protein product is CSVVPGLSRETEAFF. Full variable domain (remainder filled in from reference TRBV29-1 and TRBJ1-1): SAVISQKPSRDICQRGTSLTIQCQVDSQVTMMFWYRQQPGQSLTLIATANQGSEATYESGFVIDKFPISRPNLTFSTLTVSNMSPEDSSIYLCSVVPGLSRETEAFFGQGTRLTVV.

The CDR3 reads CASSYDRVNTEAFF. The CDR3 DNA reads TGTGCCAGCAGTTACGACAGGGTGAACACTGAAGCTTTCTTT. V gene TRBV6-5 combines with J gene TRBJ1-1, with 7 nucleotides matching TRBD1. The CDR3 contains 14 residues. The germline gives CDR1 MNHEY, CDR2 SVGAGI. With V trimmed by 2 bases and J by 0 bases, 0 bases remained unmatched.

The V and J genes are TRBV2 and TRBJ1-3; 8 bases map to TRBD1. Germline CDR1 SNHLY, CDR2 FYNNEI. The CDR3 length is 16 residues. V was pared by 4 bases and J by 0 bases, with 5 bases of the junction left unmatched. CDR3 sequence: CASSGTGGSSGNTIYF. DNA for the CDR3: TGTGCCAGCAGTGGAACAGGGGGAAGCTCTGGAAACACCATATATTTT. Variable domain in full (rest from reference TRBV2 and TRBJ1-3): EPEVTQTPSHQVTQMGQEVILRCVPISNHLYFYWYRQILGQKVEFLVSFYNNEISEKSEIFDDQFSVERPDGSNFTLKIRSTKLEDSAMYFCASSGTGGSSGNTIYFGEGSWLTVV.

V usage is TRBV9 and J usage is TRBJ1-4; D is possibly TRBD1 (5 bases). Trimming took off 4 bases at V and 6 bases at J, with 19 bases between the two ends. Germline V gene lookup returns CDR1 SGDLS and CDR2 YYNGEE. CDR3 length: 16 amino acids. CDR3 nucleotides: TGTGCCAGCAGCCTAGGCCCAGGGACTCGAGATGAAAAACTGTTTTTT. This codes for CASSLGPGTRDEKLFF.

The V and J genes are TRBV28 and TRBJ1-4; tentatively, D is TRBD1 (5 bases). The ends were cut back, 1 base at V and 11 bases at J, with 14 bases in the middle. Germline CDR1 is MDHEN and CDR2 is SYDVKM. The CDR3 is 14 residues long. The CDR3 sequence: CASSLLGGAGKLFF. The CDR3 nucleotides are TGTGCCAGCAGTTTATTGGGCGGCGCAGGGAAACTGTTTTTT.

The genes are TRBV28 and TRBJ2-2, with 11 bases aligning to TRBD2. The CDR3 covers 15 residues. Unmatched junction bases numbered 4, after V lost 4 bases and J lost 6 bases. Germline CDR1 is MDHEN and CDR2 is SYDVKM. CDR3 in DNA: TGTGCCAGCAGTTCCGGGACTAGCGGATCCGGGGAGCTGTTTTTT. It yields the protein CASSSGTSGSGELFF.

The chain uses TRBV11-2 and TRBJ2-5; D may be TRBD1 (5 bases). Germline V CDR1 and CDR2: SGHAT, FQNNGV. The CDR3 sequence is 14 residues long. The V gene lost 3 bases and the J gene lost 4 bases, with 12 bases spanning the gap. The CDR3 region is CASSLVTGGETQYF. CDR3 DNA: TGTGCCAGCAGCTTGGTTACAGGCGGAGAGACCCAGTACTTC. Complete variable domain (other parts from reference TRBV11-2 and TRBJ2-5): EAGVAQSPRYKIIEKRQSVAFWCNPISGHATLYWYQQILGQGPKLLIQFQNNGVVDDSQLPKDRFSAERLKGVDSTLKIQPAKLEDSAVYLCASSLVTGGETQYFGPGTRLLVL.

V is TRBV14 and J is TRBJ1-2; weak D call: TRBD1 (5 bases). This CDR3 has 15 residues. Germline V gene sequence: CDR1 SGHDN, CDR2 FVKESK. The V gene lost 0 bases and the J gene lost 6 bases, with 14 bases spanning the gap. The CDR3 here is CASSQEGAGRNGYTF. CDR3 in DNA: TGTGCCAGCAGCCAAGAGGGTGCGGGACGGAATGGCTACACCTTC.

The chain combines TRBV19 with TRBJ2-3, with 8 bases identical to TRBD2. Germline V gives CDR1 LNHDA, CDR2 SQIVND (reference sequence). V shed 10 bases, J shed 10 bases, and the junction held 16 bases outside the gene matches. The CDR3 length is 14 residues. Here the CDR3 reads CATQSQRGLEAQYF. CDR3 DNA sequence: TGTGCCACCCAGTCCCAGCGGGGGCTGGAGGCGCAGTATTTT.

The chain couples TRBV28 to TRBJ1-2; D unclear. Germline V gives CDR1 MDHEN, CDR2 SYDVKM. The CDR3 length is 13 residues. V was trimmed by 3 bases and J by 8 bases, leaving 13 bases between them. The CDR3 loop reads CASSLVTNAGYTF. DNA of the CDR3: TGTGCCAGCAGTTTGGTCACTAATGCGGGCTACACCTTC.

The rearrangement links TRBV5-1 to TRBJ1-4, with D unresolved. The CDR3 runs 15 residues. Germline V gene sequence: CDR1 SGHRS, CDR2 YFSETQ. V was cut by 3 bases and J by 0 bases, with 9 bases left in between. CDR3 sequence: CASSWTEATNEKLFF. The CDR3 region has the DNA TGCGCCAGCAGCTGGACTGAAGCAACTAATGAAAAACTGTTTTTT.

This rearrangement joins TRBV3-1 (or the pseudogene TRBV3-2) to TRBJ2-3, with D perhaps matching TRBD2 (6 bases). Germline V gene lookup returns CDR1 LGHDT and CDR2 YNNKEL (reference sequence). There are 17 residues in the CDR3. V dropped 4 bases and J dropped 2 bases, with 19 bases sitting between them. CDR3: CASSPYLGSGYTDTQYF. The CDR3 DNA reads TGTGCCAGCAGCCCGTATCTCGGTAGCGGATACACAGATACGCAGTATTTT.

The V gene is TRBV12-3 or TRBV12-4, the J gene TRBJ1-4; D is possibly TRBD1 (6 bases). Trimming took 2 bases from V and 8 from J, leaving 9 bases between them. CDR3 length: 13 amino acids. Here the CDR3 DNA reads TGTGCCAGCAGTTTAAGTCAGGGGGAAAAACTGTTTTTT. Amino acids: CASSLSQGEKLFF.

This sequence joins TRBV4-1 and TRBJ1-1; no clear D gene. Germline CDR1 MGHRA, CDR2 YSYEKL. CDR3 length: 12 amino acids. Trimming cost V 5 bases and J 1 base, with 5 bases left between them. The chain's CDR3 is CASSWQNTEAFF. CDR3 sequence (DNA): TGCGCCAGCAGCTGGCAGAACACTGAAGCTTTCTTT.

V is TRBV10-3 and J is TRBJ2-7, with D possibly being TRBD2 (5 bases). Germline-derived CDR1 and CDR2 are ENHRY and SYGVKD. Trimming left V 8 bases short and J 5 bases short, with 10 bases between. The CDR3 has 11 amino acids. The CDR3 nucleotides read TGTGCCATCCGGGAACAGAACGAGCAGTACTTC. It specifies CAIREQNEQYF.

This chain connects TRBV6-6 to TRBJ1-4; no clear D. The V and J ends lost 0 bases and 3 bases respectively, with 11 bases between them. This CDR3 contains 16 residues. Germline CDR1 and CDR2: MNHNY and SVGAGI (reference sequence). In DNA form, the CDR3 reads TGTGCCAGCAGTTACTCAGAGACTCCCCCTAATGAAAAACTGTTTTTT. Its translation: CASSYSETPPNEKLFF.

The rearrangement uses TRBV4-1 and TRBJ2-3; 7 bases agree with TRBD2. This CDR3 comprises 14 residues. J gave up 11 bases and V 4 bases, and 12 bases lay outside the gene matches. CDR1 is MGHRA, CDR2 YSYEKL, per germline. CDR3 residues: CASSPRSLAAGQYF. The CDR3 nucleotides read TGCGCCAGCAGCCCGCGATCTCTAGCGGCTGGGCAGTATTTT.